A selection of T cell receptor beta chains follows, all from one sample in a study of OX40 agonist ivuxolimab in advanced cancers. The protocol was immunoSEQ multiplex PCR, while the TCRdb copy is restricted to in-frame clones and leaves out a portion. This sample has about 91,000 clones; 80% to 90% occur once, and the top ten carry approximately 1.9%. The sample was CD4+ or CD8+ T cells sorted from blood, taken in a trial of the OX40 agonist ivuxolimab. Receptors originate from an adult with an advanced solid tumor such as melanoma, head and neck, liver or kidney cancer. Each CDR3 is given with its conserved first and last residue. Fields, in order: V gene, J gene, clone size, CDR3 protein. For some rows the clone size is stated as once, few or many, or as a class when expanded; others skip it.

TRBV5-1	TRBJ1-3	NA	CASSPGVAGNTIYF
TRBV9	TRBJ2-3	NA	CASSVDGRAVPDTQYF
TRBV2	TRBJ2-3	once	CASQREPTDTQYF
TRBV7-2	TRBJ2-7	NA	CASSLGQGPAYEQYF
TRBV5-4	TRBJ2-5	NA	CASSPNPEETQYF
TRBV6-1	TRBJ2-7	NA	CASRTGPSYEQYF
TRBV5-6	TRBJ2-3	once	CASSAVTDTQYF
TRBV23-1	TRBJ1-5	NA	CASSQYVSGRQGDFYSNQPQHF
TRBV27	TRBJ1-1	NA	CASSLIDPQNTEAFF
TRBV11-3	TRBJ2-5	NA	CASSSTTGGRETQYF
TRBV5-1	TRBJ1-1	NA	CASSLEALYGGLTEAFF
TRBV5-1	TRBJ2-1	NA	CASSPGTSGRGEQFF
TRBV5-1	TRBJ2-1	few	CASSRGDYNEQFF
TRBV27	TRBJ2-7	once	CASSLLSTGRLYEQYF
TRBV27	TRBJ2-1	NA	CASSGPGLAGSSYNEQFF
TRBV11-3	TRBJ2-2	NA	CASGLRLDTGELFF
TRBV9	TRBJ1-4	NA	CASSPGDIRPATNEKLFF
TRBV27	TRBJ1-1	NA	CASSPRVGGGRAFF
TRBV5-1	TRBJ2-1	NA	CASSLAGHSSYNEQFF
TRBV6-6	TRBJ1-4	NA	CASSYRENEKLFF
TRBV30	TRBJ1-1	NA	CAWSRTSRNTEAFF
TRBV28	TRBJ1-1	once	CASRIGGRSVTEAFF
TRBV7-2	TRBJ1-4	once	CASRPRQGPREKLFF
TRBV2	TRBJ2-1	NA	CASSDPGGPSNEQFF
TRBV7-8	TRBJ2-3	NA	CASSAVHLTDTQYF
TRBV19	TRBJ1-1	NA	CASSSDRVNTEAFF
TRBV7-9	TRBJ2-2	NA	CASSPLAINTGELFF
TRBV14	TRBJ2-7	NA	CASSQEGRSKQYF
TRBV30	TRBJ2-3	NA	CAFGSGLLTDTQYF
TRBV6-4	TRBJ1-5	NA	CASSEHGNQPQHF
TRBV19	TRBJ2-1	NA	CASSMTDRPTYNEQFF
TRBV10-1	TRBJ2-1	NA	CASSFGLAGGADNEQFF
TRBV18	TRBJ2-5	NA	CASSPPSERETQYF
TRBV10-3	TRBJ2-7	NA	CAISESPSGHYEQYF
TRBV10-3	TRBJ2-5	NA	CAISVYGGQGEETQYF
TRBV13	TRBJ2-7	NA	CASSLSQGRHEQYF
TRBV29-1	TRBJ2-1	NA	CSVDAGGRVNEQFF
TRBV19	TRBJ2-5	NA	CASSTYHGRAQETQYF
TRBV29-1	TRBJ1-1	once	CSVDKWDRGKGTEAFF
TRBV28	TRBJ1-2	NA	CASSSDGYGYTF
TRBV6-1	TRBJ2-2	NA	CASRVSGTNTGELFF
TRBV30	TRBJ1-1	NA	CAWSVGMNTEAFF
TRBV6-6	TRBJ1-6	NA	CASSYGQYNSPLHF
TRBV7-2	TRBJ2-1	NA	CASSPSRGRAVDEQFF
TRBV19	TRBJ2-2	NA	CASGWGSGELFF
TRBV30	TRBJ2-1	NA	CAISGPVYNEQFF
TRBV27	TRBJ2-1	NA	CASSFTGGEQFF
TRBV9	TRBJ2-3	NA	CASSLTGDRDTQYF
TRBV28	TRBJ2-3	NA	CASSSKQGTTDTQYF
TRBV28	TRBJ2-7	NA	CASSSDRVLNEQYF
TRBV6-1	TRBJ2-5	NA	CASSDRGWVTETQYF
TRBV10-1	TRBJ1-2	NA	CASSESVRGGYTF
TRBV5-1	TRBJ2-3	NA	CVSRNGGTTKDTQYF
TRBV2	TRBJ2-5	NA	CASSEERNDLETQYF
TRBV7-9	TRBJ2-5	once	CASRREGGETQYF
TRBV5-6	TRBJ1-6	NA	CASSRTGKDYNSPLHF
TRBV4-1	TRBJ2-2	NA	CASSQDRLRGELFF